This T cell receptor beta chain was sequenced for a study of CD8 T cells in ankylosing spondylitis (dated by TCRdb to about 2017). A note on the overall study: The study profiled T cell receptor beta repertoires in healthy donors and ankylosing spondylitis patients to find disease-linked TCR variants. In total, the full study cohort was made up of roughly 110 healthy donors and some 26 ankylosing spondylitis patients. Peripheral blood was sampled, and synovial fluid was also collected from ankylosing spondylitis patients.

Sequencer: Illumina HiSeq 2500. Quantitative 5'-RACE with molecular barcodes was used to prepare TCR beta libraries. Concerning the study's data processing: Disease-linked TCR variants were identified with a new computational method built on a probabilistic model of VDJ rearrangement. TCRdb redid the processing of the public reads, applying fastp at Q25 and MiXCR, and retained in-frame beta chains. CDR3 protein duplicates are merged, each entry listing the most common genes and DNA. None of the V and J calls come from the authors' own analysis; TCRdb made them. Present in this sample are approximately 250,000 distinct CDR3 sequences, roughly 32% of which were seen just once. The ten most abundant clones make up roughly 4.2% of the sample. This clonotype was seen more than once but under ten times. The target of this receptor is not known. No much larger clone is present one base from it, and per-base qualities are unavailable.

Between the V and J ends, shortened by 5 bases and 2 bases respectively, the junction contains 9 bases. CDR1 and CDR2, per the germline V gene, are SQVTM and ANQGSEA. From the cysteine up to the phenylalanine, the CDR3 has a length of 12 residues. Only the CDR3 part of the read is kept: 36 bases, read in frame from the first base. Points the paper makes about the study in general: The disease-linked clones were reported to be significantly enriched in matched synovial fluid samples from ankylosing spondylitis patients. Some motif variants were previously reported in synovial fluid and blood of reactive arthritis patients, suggesting common disease-initiation mechanisms. In peripheral blood, the disease-linked clones were found at relatively low frequencies and had a CD8+ phenotype. Blood from ankylosing spondylitis patients appeared to be characterized by a TCR beta motif made up of several highly homologous amino acid variants.

The specimen was blood, either unsorted or a sorted T cell fraction (not recorded which). The TCR originated in a male donor with ankylosing spondylitis or in good health (not recorded which). This chain joins TRBV29-1 to TRBJ1-2; the D gene lacks a confident call. The DNA sequence follows: TGCAGCGTTTCCCCGTTAAACTATGGCTACACCTTC. Its protein reads: CSVSPLNYGYTF. Beyond the CDR3, the reference TRBV29-1 and TRBJ1-2 genes provide the residues; the full variable domain reads: SAVISQKPSRDICQRGTSLTIQCQVDSQVTMMFWYRQQPGQSLTLIATANQGSEATYESGFVIDKFPISRPNLTFSTLTVSNMSPEDSSIYLCSVSPLNYGYTFGSGTRLTVV.